This T cell receptor beta chain was documented in a study of somatic mutations in cytotoxic T cells in rheumatoid arthritis. Clones were sequenced by immunoSEQ multiplex PCR, and TCRdb holds only the in-frame ones, with some missing. Of about 11,000 clones listed, almost 85% are singletons. The study, taken as a whole, reports: The largest CD8+ clone made up over 20% of CD8+ cells in about an eighth of the 65 patients.

A note on this clone: The antigen remains unidentified.

The junction had 5 bases not matched to a gene; V was cut back by 6 bases and J by 0 bases. The CDR3 is 17 amino acids. Germline CDR1 reads MNHEY; CDR2 reads SMNVEV (reference sequence). The clonotype comes from an older woman with rheumatoid arthritis. Material: CD8+ T cells sorted from blood. The chain combines TRBV27 with TRBJ2-5; 15 nucleotides agree with TRBD2. The CDR3 DNA is TGTGCCAGCAGATCCGGGACTAGCGGGAGGAACCAAGAGACCCAGTACTTC. This sequence encodes CASRSGTSGRNQETQYF.